The 26 T cell receptor beta chains listed next were all sequenced from one sample in a study of neurological immune-mediated disorders. Via MiXCR, TCRdb re-called the 5' RACE reads, giving one row per CDR3 protein. This table holds about 66,000 distinct CDR3 sequences, around 3.3% found once. Sequencing input: PBMCs. The origin of the receptors is a man aged 40-49 years with multiple sclerosis.

This clonotype was found many times. CDR3 residues: CASSQVGRGRKTEAFF. CDR3 in DNA: TGTGCCAGCAGCCAAGTAGGCAGGGGGAGGAAAACTGAAGCTTTCTTT. The chain recombines TRBV3-1 with TRBJ1-1, with TRBD1 matching over 7 bases. Germline assignment: CDR1 LGHDT and CDR2 YNNKEL (reference sequence). The J segment lost 5 bases and the V segment lost 1 base, leaving 10 bases of the junction unmatched. The CDR3 has 16 amino acids.

On this clonotype: One junction end disagrees with the germline gene, perhaps due to a read error. The rearrangement uses TRBV10-3 and TRBJ2-2; D is ambiguous. The CDR3 is 14 residues long. Germline CDR1 and CDR2: ENHRY and SYGVKD. DNA of the CDR3: TGTGCCATCAGTGAGTCGGGGAACAACGGGGAGCTGTTTTTT. It yields the protein CAISESGNNGELFF.

This clonotype was seen at least ten times. This chain connects TRBV3-1 to TRBJ2-2, with unresolved D. CDR1 and CDR2 (germline): LGHDT, YNNKEL (reference sequence). The CDR3 totals 15 residues. V was shortened by 1 base and J by 9 bases, with 15 bases between the two germline ends. CDR3: CASSQGGLESRELFF. The CDR3 DNA follows: TGTGCCAGCAGCCAAGGGGGTCTAGAGTCCCGGGAGCTGTTTTTT.

V is TRBV12-3 or TRBV12-4 and J is TRBJ1-3, with 9 bases aligning to TRBD1. The CDR3 is made up of 15 amino acids. Losses at the gene ends were 5 bases for V and 4 bases for J; bases not matched to a gene: 6. CDR3 nucleotides: TGTGCCAGCAGTGAACAGGGGGCTGGAGGAAACACCATATATTTT. It encodes CASSEQGAGGNTIYF.

This clonotype has ten or more counts. The chain links TRBV27 to TRBJ2-1; possibly TRBD2 for D (6 bases). This CDR3 contains 17 residues. CDR1 is MNHEY, CDR2 SMNVEV, per germline (reference sequence). V lost 0 bases, J lost 5 bases, and 17 bases lay in between. The CDR3 reads CASSLSFAASEDNEQFF. CDR3 coding DNA: TGTGCCAGCAGTTTATCGTTCGCGGCTAGCGAGGACAATGAGCAGTTCTTC.

This clonotype has a count of ten or more. The chain joins TRBV5-5 to TRBJ2-3, with D tentatively TRBD1 (6 bases). CDR1 and CDR2 from the germline V gene are SGHKS and YYEKEE (reference sequence). Trimming cost V 0 bases and J 3 bases, with 8 bases left between them. The CDR3 runs 14 residues. The CDR3 sequence: CASSLVQGTDTQYF. As DNA, the CDR3 is TGTGCCAGCAGCTTGGTTCAGGGGACAGATACGCAGTATTTT.

In its sample, this clonotype ranks as medium-sized. The V and J genes are TRBV25-1 and TRBJ2-2; no firm D call. This CDR3 is 13 amino acids long. V gave up 3 bases and J gave up 1 base, with 3 bases separating them. Germline assignment: CDR1 MGHDK and CDR2 SYGVNS. The CDR3 DNA reads as TGTGCCAGCAGTGAGGAGAACACCGGGGAGCTGTTTTTT. As protein: CASSEENTGELFF.

This clonotype was seen many times. The chain uses TRBV10-3 and TRBJ1-2; possibly TRBD1 for D (6 bases). V was shortened by 6 bases and J by 0 bases, with 11 bases between the two germline ends. The CDR3 is 14 amino acids. Germline CDR1 and CDR2: ENHRY and SYGVKD. CDR3 residues: CAIRKQGSNYGYTF. The CDR3 nucleotides are TGTGCCATCAGGAAACAGGGATCTAACTATGGCTACACCTTC.

This clonotype has at least ten counts. V is TRBV6-5 and J is TRBJ2-5, with 10 bases aligning to TRBD2. Germline loops: CDR1 MNHEY, CDR2 SVGAGI. The CDR3 consists of 18 residues. The J segment lost 3 bases and the V segment lost 5 bases, leaving 15 bases of the junction unmatched. In DNA, the CDR3 is TGTGCCAGCAGTCCTACAGCGGGGGGGCGGTTGGTGGAAGAGACCCAGTACTTC. It is translated as CASSPTAGGRLVEETQYF.

Ten or more counts support this clonotype. The chain uses TRBV5-1 and TRBJ2-2; D unclear. The germline V gene encodes CDR1 SGHRS and CDR2 YFSETQ. V was trimmed by 2 bases and J by 1 base, leaving 9 bases between them. The length of the CDR3 is 15 residues. The CDR3 reads CASSLGGMNTGELFF. The CDR3 DNA follows: TGCGCCAGCAGCTTAGGTGGTATGAACACCGGGGAGCTGTTTTTT.

This clonotype came up many times. This chain uses TRBV5-1 with TRBJ2-3; TRBD1 is a possible D gene (5 bases). Germline loops: CDR1 SGHRS, CDR2 YFSETQ. The V gene lost 0 bases and the J gene lost 6 bases, with 8 bases spanning the gap. The length of the CDR3 is 13 residues. DNA of the CDR3: TGCGCCAGCAGCTTGGTAGGGGCTGATACGCAGTATTTT. Its translation: CASSLVGADTQYF.

This clonotype was counted many times. The rearrangement links TRBV27 to TRBJ2-7; D tentatively fits TRBD1 or TRBD2 (6 bases each). This CDR3 has 14 residues. V gave up 6 bases and J gave up 0 bases, with 12 bases separating them. In germline, CDR1 is MNHEY, CDR2 SMNVEV (reference sequence). The CDR3 reads CASSGGASSYEQYF. DNA of the CDR3: TGTGCCAGCAGCGGGGGCGCGAGCTCCTACGAGCAGTACTTC.

Ten or more counts support this clonotype. This chain uses TRBV20-1 with TRBJ1-2; 7 bases fit TRBD1. V gave up 6 bases and J gave up 5 bases; unmatched junction bases: 12. The germline V gene has CDR1 DFQATT and CDR2 SNEGSKA (reference sequence). The CDR3 has 14 residues. The DNA for the CDR3 is TGCAGTGCCCGCTTGACAGGGACGAGTTATGGCTACACCTTC. It translates to CSARLTGTSYGYTF.

This clonotype was seen ten or more times. The chain is built from TRBV5-1 and TRBJ2-1; 10 positions agree with TRBD1. The V gene's germline CDR1 is SGHRS and CDR2 YFSETQ. The CDR3 consists of 18 residues. The junction had 18 bases not matched to a gene; V was cut back by 4 bases and J by 8 bases. CDR3 nucleotides: TGCGCCAGCAGCCCCAATTTAACGCCGGGACAGGGGAAGTATGAGCAGTTCTTC. It is translated as CASSPNLTPGQGKYEQFF.

At least ten counts were recorded for this clonotype. The J gene is TRBJ2-1, the V gene TRBV7-6; D is perhaps TRBD2 (7 bases). Germline V lookup: CDR1 SGHVS, CDR2 FNYEAQ. V was trimmed by 1 base and J by 4 bases, leaving 11 bases between them. The CDR3 covers 15 residues. CDR3 sequence (DNA): TGTGCCAGCAGCTTAGTAGGGGGGGGGTACAATGAGCAGTTCTTC. It yields the protein CASSLVGGGYNEQFF.

This clonotype was found a few times. This clone may be a read error of a much larger clone one base away. The chain employs TRBV12-3 or TRBV12-4 and TRBJ2-2; the D is unclear. Trimming removed 6 bases from V and 3 bases from J, with 11 bases in between. The length of the CDR3 is 14 residues. CDR3 protein: CASRPRKDTGELFF. CDR3 in DNA: TGTGCCAGCAGGCCTCGAAAGGACACCGGGGAGCTGTTTTTT.

This clonotype was counted at least ten times. This chain joins TRBV18 and TRBJ2-7, with 12 bases identical to TRBD1. The CDR3 is 17 amino acids. V gave up 1 base and J gave up 4 bases; unmatched junction bases: 8. The germline V gene encodes CDR1 KGHSH and CDR2 LQKENI. DNA of the CDR3: TGTGCCAGCTCACCACGCGGGACAGGGGGCGGCCGGTACGAGCAGTACTTC. As protein: CASSPRGTGGGRYEQYF.

This clonotype occurred many times. This rearrangement joins TRBV3-1 to TRBJ2-7, with D tentatively TRBD1 or TRBD2 (6 bases each). Germline CDR1 LGHDT, CDR2 YNNKEL (reference sequence). The ends were cut back, 1 base at V and 3 bases at J, with 10 bases in the middle. The CDR3 is made up of 14 amino acids. The CDR3 sequence: CASSQVEGGYEQYF. CDR3 coding DNA: TGTGCCAGCAGCCAAGTTGAGGGGGGCTACGAGCAGTACTTC.

In its sample, this clonotype was seen many times. CDR3 loop: CASSLGVGYEQYF. The CDR3 DNA reads as TGTGCCAGCAGCTTAGGGGTAGGCTACGAGCAGTACTTC. J is TRBJ2-7 and V is TRBV7-9, with unresolved D. CDR1 and CDR2 from the germline V gene are SEHNR and FQNEAQ (reference sequence). Trimming left V 1 base short and J 3 bases short, with 7 bases between. This CDR3 contains 13 residues.

The chain is built from TRBV11-2 and TRBJ2-2; D call uncertain. Germline V gene data show CDR1 as SGHAT and CDR2 as FQNNGV. Trimming cost V 3 bases and J 3 bases, with 5 bases left between them. The CDR3 runs to 13 residues. Written as DNA, the CDR3 is TGTGCCAGCAGCTTGGATTACACCGGGGAGCTGTTTTTT. Its translation: CASSLDYTGELFF.

This clonotype has at least ten counts. The V and J genes are TRBV7-9 and TRBJ1-1; 9 bases align to TRBD1. The length of the CDR3 is 15 residues. Trimming took 3 bases from V and 3 from J; bases not matched to a gene: 5. CDR1 and CDR2 (germline): SEHNR, FQNEAQ (reference sequence). The chain's CDR3 is CASSLSGTGHTEAFF. CDR3 coding DNA: TGTGCCAGCAGCTTGAGTGGGACAGGGCACACTGAAGCTTTCTTT.

At least ten counts were recorded for this clonotype. The chain uses TRBV6-5 and TRBJ2-1; unclear D gene. The CDR3 contains 13 residues. The V end was cut by 6 bases, the J end by 5 bases, with 11 bases between. Germline V lookup: CDR1 MNHEY, CDR2 SVGAGI. The CDR3 region is CASSHPGHNEQFF. CDR3 in DNA: TGTGCCAGCAGCCACCCGGGCCACAATGAGCAGTTCTTC.

This clonotype was seen many times. This sequence joins TRBV20-1 and TRBJ2-7; the D gene is possibly TRBD2 (6 bases). Germline CDR1 is DFQATT and CDR2 is SNEGSKA (reference sequence). This CDR3 has 14 amino acids. Trimming pared 6 bases from V and 5 bases from J, leaving 20 bases between. CDR3 coding DNA: TGCAGTGCCACAACCGCGGGGCCGGGCGACGAGCAGTACTTC. This codes for CSATTAGPGDEQYF.

This clonotype was detected many times. This chain joins TRBV3-1 and TRBJ2-3; 10 nucleotides agree with TRBD1. V was clipped by 4 bases and J by 4 bases; unmatched bases: 11. Germline V gene data show CDR1 as LGHDT and CDR2 as YNNKEL (reference sequence). The CDR3 totals 17 residues. The CDR3 DNA reads as TGTGCCAGCAGCCCCACCCCGGGACAGGGGAACGCAGATACGCAGTATTTT. Amino acid sequence: CASSPTPGQGNADTQYF.

This clonotype was detected ten times or more. The chain uses TRBV2 and TRBJ1-6, with TRBD1 as a possible D gene (5 bases). V lost 7 bases and J 8 bases, leaving 18 bases between the germline ends. Germline-derived CDR1 and CDR2 are SNHLY and FYNNEI. The CDR3 loop spans 15 amino acids. The CDR3 loop is CASIPRDRGDSPLHF. In nucleotides, the CDR3 is TGTGCCAGCATCCCCCGGGACCGTGGAGATTCACCCCTCCACTTT.

The gene calls are TRBV5-1 and TRBJ1-1, with D uncertain. Looked up from germline, CDR1 is SGHRS and CDR2 is YFSETQ. This CDR3 has 14 residues. V lost 4 bases, J lost 3 bases, and 13 bases lay in between. The CDR3 bases are TGCGCCAGCAGCCTGATGGATGGGGACACTGAAGCTTTCTTT. Residues: CASSLMDGDTEAFF.